The clone carrying this T cell receptor (beta chain) was seen a handful of times. Its antigen is unidentified. TCRdb fed the 5' RACE reads into MiXCR, producing one record per CDR3 protein. The sample includes under 600,000 distinct CDR3 sequences, just over 20% of them seen just once. This entry comes from a study of T cells after yellow fever vaccination. CDR3 size: 12 residues. V was shortened by 5 bases and J by 9 bases, with 11 bases between the two germline ends. CDR1 is SGHTA, CDR2 FQGNSA, per germline. Whole-study findings and limits: Within FACS-sorted repertoires, abundant clonotypes contaminating from the bulk population could be present. Reappearance after the booster was observed for most primary-vaccination clones (about 96% CD4, just over 85% CD8).

The V and J genes are TRBV7-2 and TRBJ1-5; D unresolved. The clonotype was recovered from a man aged 18 to 29 who received the YFV17D yellow fever vaccine. Here the sequenced sample was PBMCs, taken approximately 22 days after the first yellow fever vaccination. This CDR3 reads CASSLPVAPQHF. CDR3 bases: TGTGCCAGCAGCCTACCCGTGGCGCCCCAGCATTTT.